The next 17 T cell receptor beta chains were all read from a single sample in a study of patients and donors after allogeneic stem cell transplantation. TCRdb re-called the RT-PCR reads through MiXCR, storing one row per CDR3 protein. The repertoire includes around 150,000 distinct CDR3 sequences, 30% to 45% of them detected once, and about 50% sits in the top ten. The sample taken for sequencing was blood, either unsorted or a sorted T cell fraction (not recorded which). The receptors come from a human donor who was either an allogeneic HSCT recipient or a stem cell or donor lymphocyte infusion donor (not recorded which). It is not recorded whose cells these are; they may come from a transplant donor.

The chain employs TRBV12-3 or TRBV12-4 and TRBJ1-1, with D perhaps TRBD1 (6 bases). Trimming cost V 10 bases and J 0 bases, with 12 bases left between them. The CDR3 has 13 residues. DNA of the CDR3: TGTGCCACTAAGGGACAAGTGAACACTGAAGCTTTCTTT. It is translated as CATKGQVNTEAFF.

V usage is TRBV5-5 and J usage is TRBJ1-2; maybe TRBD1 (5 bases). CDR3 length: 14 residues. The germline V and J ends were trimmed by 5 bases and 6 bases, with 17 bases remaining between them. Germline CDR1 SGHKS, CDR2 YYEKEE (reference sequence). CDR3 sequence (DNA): TGTGCCAGCAGTAGAACAGGACCCATGGATGGCTACACCTTC. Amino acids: CASSRTGPMDGYTF. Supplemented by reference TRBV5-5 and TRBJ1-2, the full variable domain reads DAGVTQSPTHLIKTRGQQVTLRCSPISGHKSVSWYQQVLGQGPQFIFQYYEKEERGRGNFPDRFSARQFPNYSSELNVNALLLGDSALYLCASSRTGPMDGYTFGSGTRLTVV.

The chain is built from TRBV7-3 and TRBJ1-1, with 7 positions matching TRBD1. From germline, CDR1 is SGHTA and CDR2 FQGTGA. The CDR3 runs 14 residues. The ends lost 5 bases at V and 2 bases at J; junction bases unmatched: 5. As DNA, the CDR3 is TGTGCCAGCAGCCTGAGGGACAGCAACACTGAAGCTTTCTTT. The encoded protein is CASSLRDSNTEAFF. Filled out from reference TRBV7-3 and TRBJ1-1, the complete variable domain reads GAGVSQTPSNKVTEKGKYVELRCDPISGHTALYWYRQSLGQGPEFLIYFQGTGAADDSGLPNDRFFAVRPEGSVSTLKIQRTERGDSAVYLCASSLRDSNTEAFFGQGTRLTVV.

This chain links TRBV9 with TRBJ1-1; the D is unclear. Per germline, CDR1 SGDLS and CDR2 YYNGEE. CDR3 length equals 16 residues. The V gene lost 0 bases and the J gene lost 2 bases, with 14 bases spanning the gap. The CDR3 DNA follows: TGTGCCAGCAGCGTAGAAGTCGGGCCTTTAAACACTGAAGCTTTCTTT. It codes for CASSVEVGPLNTEAFF.

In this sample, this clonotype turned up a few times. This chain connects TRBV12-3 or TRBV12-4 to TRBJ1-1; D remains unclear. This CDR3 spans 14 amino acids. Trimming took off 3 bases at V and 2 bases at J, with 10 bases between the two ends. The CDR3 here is CASSFRRVNTEAFF. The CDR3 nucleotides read TGTGCCAGCAGTTTTCGTAGGGTAAACACTGAAGCTTTCTTT.

The DNA of the CDR3 is TGTGCCAGCAGCGCGTACAGGGGGACCGGGGAGCTGTTTTTT. This codes for CASSAYRGTGELFF. The gene calls are TRBV6-5 and TRBJ2-2; 8 positions match TRBD1. Per the germline V gene, CDR1 is MNHEY and CDR2 is SVGAGI. The CDR3 consists of 14 residues. Trimming at V came to 6 bases and at J to 5 bases, leaving 5 bases not matched to a gene.

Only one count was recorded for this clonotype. CDR3 in amino acids: CAISVGQNTEAFF. The CDR3 DNA reads TGTGCCATCAGTGTTGGGCAAAACACTGAAGCTTTCTTT. The chain combines TRBV10-3 with TRBJ1-1; no reliable D call. This CDR3 comprises 13 residues. The V end lost 4 bases, the J end lost 2 bases, and 8 bases lay between the germline ends. Germline V lookup: CDR1 ENHRY, CDR2 SYGVKD.

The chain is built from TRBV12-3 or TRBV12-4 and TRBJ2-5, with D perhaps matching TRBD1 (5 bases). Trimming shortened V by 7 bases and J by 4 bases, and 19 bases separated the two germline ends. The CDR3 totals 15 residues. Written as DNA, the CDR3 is TGTGCCAGCACCCGACAGAGGAGATCGGGAGAGACCCAGTACTTC. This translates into CASTRQRRSGETQYF.

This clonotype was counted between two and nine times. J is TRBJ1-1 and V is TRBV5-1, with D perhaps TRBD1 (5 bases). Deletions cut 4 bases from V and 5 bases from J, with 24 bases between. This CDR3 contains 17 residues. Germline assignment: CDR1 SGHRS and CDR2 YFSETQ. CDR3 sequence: CASSPGEGSLRRTEAFF. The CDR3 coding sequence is TGCGCCAGCAGCCCGGGGGAGGGTTCGCTGAGAAGAACTGAAGCTTTCTTT. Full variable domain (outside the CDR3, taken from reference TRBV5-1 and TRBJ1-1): KAGVTQTPRYLIKTRGQQVTLSCSPISGHRSVSWYQQTPGQGLQFLFEYFSETQRNKGNFPGRFSGRQFSNSRSEMNVSTLELGDSALYLCASSPGEGSLRRTEAFFGQGTRLTVV.

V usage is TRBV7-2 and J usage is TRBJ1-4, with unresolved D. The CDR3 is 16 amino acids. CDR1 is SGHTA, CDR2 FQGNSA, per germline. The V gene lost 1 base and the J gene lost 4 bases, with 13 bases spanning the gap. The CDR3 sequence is CASSLDGGRHNEKLFF. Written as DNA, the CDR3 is TGTGCCAGCAGCTTAGATGGTGGCAGACATAATGAAAAACTGTTTTTT.

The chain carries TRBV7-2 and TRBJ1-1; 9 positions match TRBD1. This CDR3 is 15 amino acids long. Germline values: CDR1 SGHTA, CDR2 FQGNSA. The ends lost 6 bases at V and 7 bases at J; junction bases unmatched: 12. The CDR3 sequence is CASSFSGTGKNEAFF. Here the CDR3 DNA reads TGTGCCAGCAGTTTCTCCGGGACAGGGAAGAATGAAGCTTTCTTT.

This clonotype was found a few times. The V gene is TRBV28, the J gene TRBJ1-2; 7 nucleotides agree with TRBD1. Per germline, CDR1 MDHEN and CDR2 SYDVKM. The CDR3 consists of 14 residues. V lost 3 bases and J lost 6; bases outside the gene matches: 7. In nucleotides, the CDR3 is TGTGCCAGCAGTTTCCGGGACAGAACCCATGGCTACACCTTC. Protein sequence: CASSFRDRTHGYTF.

CDR3: CASSLLTGTNTGELFF. In nucleotides, the CDR3 is TGCGCCAGCAGCTTGCTGACAGGTACCAACACCGGGGAGCTGTTTTTT. This chain links TRBV5-1 with TRBJ2-2; weak D call: TRBD1 (6 bases). This CDR3 contains 16 residues. Germline CDR1 and CDR2: SGHRS and YFSETQ. V lost 1 base and J 2 bases, leaving 12 bases between the germline ends.

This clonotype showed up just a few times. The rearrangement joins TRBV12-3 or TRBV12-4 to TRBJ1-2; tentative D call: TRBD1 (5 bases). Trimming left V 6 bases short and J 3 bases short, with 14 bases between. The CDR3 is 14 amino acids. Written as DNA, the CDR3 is TGTGCCAGCAGCGGAGGTCAGGGCCACTATGGCTACACCTTC. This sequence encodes CASSGGQGHYGYTF.

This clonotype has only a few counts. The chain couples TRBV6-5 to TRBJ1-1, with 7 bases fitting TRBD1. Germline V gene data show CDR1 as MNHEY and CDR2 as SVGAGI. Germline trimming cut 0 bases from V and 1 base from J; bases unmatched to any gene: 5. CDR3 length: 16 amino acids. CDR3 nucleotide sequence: TGTGCCAGCAGTTACTCCCAGACAGGGAGGAACACTGAAGCTTTCTTT. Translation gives CASSYSQTGRNTEAFF.

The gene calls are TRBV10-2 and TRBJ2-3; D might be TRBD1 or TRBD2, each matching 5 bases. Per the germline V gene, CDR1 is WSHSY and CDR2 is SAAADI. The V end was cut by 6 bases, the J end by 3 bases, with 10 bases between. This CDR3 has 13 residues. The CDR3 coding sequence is TGCGCCAGCAGAGGGGAGAGAACAGATACGCAGTATTTT. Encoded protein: CASRGERTDTQYF.

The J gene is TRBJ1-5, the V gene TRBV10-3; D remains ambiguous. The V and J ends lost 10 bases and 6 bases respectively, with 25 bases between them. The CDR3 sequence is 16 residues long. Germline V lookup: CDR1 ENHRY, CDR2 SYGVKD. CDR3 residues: CATYLREPLRPQPQHF. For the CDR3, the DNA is TGTGCCACTTACCTCCGGGAACCCCTACGGCCTCAGCCCCAGCATTTT.